The 8 T cell receptor beta chains below were found in one sample sequenced in a study of identical twins. TCRdb re-analysed the 5' RACE reads in MiXCR, keeping a single row per CDR3 protein. The sample has about 240,000 distinct CDR3 sequences; approximately 11% are singletons. In addition, the sample was reused for a study of yellow fever vaccine responses in identical twins.

Sample: memory (CD45RO+) T cells sorted from blood. The receptors were gathered from a woman younger than 35 in good health.

This clonotype was observed a few times. The chain carries TRBV7-8 and TRBJ2-1; TRBD2 agrees at 8 bases. This CDR3 has 18 residues. J gave up 0 bases and V 1 base, and 8 bases lay outside the gene matches. The germline gives CDR1 SGHVS, CDR2 FQNEAQ. The CDR3 is CASSLEHIGRASYNEQFF. CDR3 nucleotide sequence: TGTGCCAGCAGCTTAGAACATATCGGGAGGGCCTCCTACAATGAGCAGTTCTTC.

Many counts were recorded for this clonotype. This chain links TRBV6-1 with TRBJ1-1; 8 positions match TRBD1. CDR1 is MNHNS and CDR2 is SASEGT in the germline V gene. V shed 1 base and J 6 bases; nucleotides not matched to a gene: 10. This CDR3 spans 16 amino acids. In DNA, the CDR3 is TGTGCCAGCAGTGAAGATAACAGGGGGAGGAAGGCTGAAGCTTTCTTT. This gives the protein CASSEDNRGRKAEAFF.

In this sample, this clonotype turned up a few times. The CDR3 protein is CASSPDRGRRIYEQYF. The CDR3 DNA is TGTGCCAGCAGCCCGGACAGGGGGAGACGTATCTACGAGCAGTACTTC. The chain recombines TRBV6-1 with TRBJ2-7; 10 bases are a match to TRBD1. CDR3 length: 16 amino acids. The V segment lost 6 bases and the J segment 3 bases; nucleotides outside the gene matches: 11. CDR1 and CDR2 (germline): MNHNS, SASEGT.

This clonotype was detected only a few times. The chain uses TRBV12-3 or TRBV12-4 and TRBJ2-2; 13 bases are shared with TRBD2. The CDR3 contains 18 residues. The trim removed 3 bases at V and 5 bases at J, leaving 9 bases unmatched. CDR3 sequence (DNA): TGTGCCAGCAGTTTCGCACTAGCGGGAGGGCCGAGGACCGGGGAGCTGTTTTTT. Encoded protein: CASSFALAGGPRTGELFF.

A few counts support this clonotype. V usage is TRBV11-2 and J usage is TRBJ2-1; no reliable D call. From germline, CDR1 is SGHAT and CDR2 FQNNGV. The CDR3 is made up of 15 amino acids. The germline V and J ends were trimmed by 6 bases and 3 bases, with 15 bases remaining between them. The CDR3 sequence: CASSPLPEDYNEQFF. CDR3 DNA sequence: TGTGCCAGCAGTCCCCTCCCGGAAGACTACAATGAGCAGTTCTTC.

In this sample, this clonotype turned up many times. J is TRBJ1-6 and V is TRBV5-1; no firm D call. V lost 0 bases to trimming and J lost 4 bases, with 8 bases between them. The CDR3 covers 15 residues. Germline V gene data show CDR1 as SGHRS and CDR2 as YFSETQ. The CDR3 is CASSLDDVYNSPLHF. In DNA form, the CDR3 reads TGCGCCAGCAGCTTGGATGACGTATATAATTCACCCCTCCACTTT.

Many counts were recorded for this clonotype. The genes are TRBV12-3 or TRBV12-4 and TRBJ2-7; possible D gene TRBD1, 6 bases. V was trimmed by 2 bases and J by 4 bases, leaving 15 bases between them. This CDR3 contains 15 residues. The DNA for the CDR3 is TGTGCCAGCAGTTTAAGGGACAACCCCTGGTACGAGCAGTACTTC. Its protein is CASSLRDNPWYEQYF.

This sequence joins TRBV15 and TRBJ2-2; D is perhaps TRBD2 (6 bases). The germline V gene has CDR1 LNHNV and CDR2 YYDKDF (reference sequence). The CDR3 consists of 14 residues. Trimming took off 0 bases at V and 8 bases at J, with 10 bases between the two ends. CDR3 sequence reads: CATSREGGSGELFF. In DNA form, the CDR3 reads TGTGCCACCAGCAGAGAGGGGGGTTCTGGGGAGCTGTTTTTT.